The clone carrying this T cell receptor beta chain was detected a few times. Unmatched junction bases numbered 5, after V lost 3 bases and J lost 3 bases. The length of the CDR3 is 16 residues. CDR1 is KGHSH and CDR2 is LQKENI in the germline V gene. TCRdb ran MiXCR on the 5' RACE reads and lists one entry per CDR3 protein. The sample lists approximately 50,000 distinct CDR3 sequences, around 20% occurring once. Cells sorted as Tregs were CD4+, CD25+ and CD127-/low. The receptor's source is a female donor with breast cancer. The sample consisted of tumor-infiltrating Tregs sorted from the breast tumor. The gene calls are TRBV18 and TRBJ2-1; 10 positions match TRBD2. CDR3 protein: CASSPPLAGDYNEQFF. CDR3 nucleotides: TGTGCCAGCTCACCGCCTCTAGCGGGAGACTACAATGAGCAGTTCTTC.